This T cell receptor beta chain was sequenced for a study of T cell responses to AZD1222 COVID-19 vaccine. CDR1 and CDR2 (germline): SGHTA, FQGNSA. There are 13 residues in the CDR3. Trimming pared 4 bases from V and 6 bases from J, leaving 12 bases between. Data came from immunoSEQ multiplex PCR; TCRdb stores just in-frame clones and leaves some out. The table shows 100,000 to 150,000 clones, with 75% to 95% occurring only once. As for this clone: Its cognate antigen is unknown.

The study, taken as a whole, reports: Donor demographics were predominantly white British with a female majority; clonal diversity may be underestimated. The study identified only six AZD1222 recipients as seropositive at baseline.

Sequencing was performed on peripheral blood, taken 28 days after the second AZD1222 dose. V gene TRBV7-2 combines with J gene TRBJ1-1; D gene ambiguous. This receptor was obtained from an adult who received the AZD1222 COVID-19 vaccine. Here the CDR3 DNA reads TGTGCCAGCAGCTCCTCCCTGACCGCTGAAGCTTTCTTT. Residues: CASSSSLTAEAFF.